These 15 T cell receptor beta chains share one sample of origin, sequenced in a study of T cells after posttransplantation cyclophosphamide. The table came from immunoSEQ multiplex PCR; TCRdb's copy has only in-frame clones and leaves some out. The sample includes about 32,000 clones, 90% to 95% of them seen just once. Cells defined as naive were viable CD3+CD4+ or CD3+CD8+ and CCR7+CD45RA+CD45RO-CD95-CD27+CD28+. Sequencing used naive CD4+ T cells sorted from blood. These receptors originate from a man aged 25 to 45 in good health and a related stem cell transplant donor.

This chain joins TRBV9 and TRBJ1-1; tentative D call: TRBD1 (6 bases). CDR1 is SGDLS and CDR2 is YYNGEE in the germline V gene. The CDR3 sequence is 15 residues long. Trimming cost V 0 bases and J 1 base, with 10 bases left between them. The CDR3 loop is CASSVAGAPNTEAFF. CDR3 sequence (DNA): TGTGCCAGCAGCGTAGCAGGGGCACCGAACACTGAAGCTTTCTTT.

The chain links TRBV7-9 to TRBJ1-6; D is unresolved. The germline V gene has CDR1 SEHNR and CDR2 FQNEAQ (reference sequence). V lost 1 base to trimming and J lost 9 bases, with 10 bases between them. The CDR3 is 14 residues long. The CDR3 reads CASSLGGLGSPLHF. CDR3 in DNA: TGTGCCAGCAGCTTAGGAGGCTTGGGTTCACCCCTCCACTTT.

This clone was found once. The junction differs from germline at one of its ends, possibly a read error. The chain recombines TRBV27 with TRBJ2-2; D is possibly TRBD2 (6 bases). Germline V gene lookup returns CDR1 MNHEY and CDR2 SMNVEV (reference sequence). CDR3 length: 13 residues. The CDR3 is CACSWGDTGELFF. The CDR3, as DNA: TGTGCCTGCAGCTGGGGGGACACCGGGGAGCTGTTTTTT.

J is TRBJ2-1 and V is TRBV9; D is unresolved. Germline CDR1 reads SGDLS; CDR2 reads YYNGEE. There are 15 residues in the CDR3. V shed 3 bases and J shed 0 bases, with 10 bases lying between them. DNA for the CDR3: TGTGCCAGCAGCGAACAGTCAATCTCCTACAATGAGCAGTTCTTC. This codes for CASSEQSISYNEQFF.

The rearrangement uses TRBV29-1 and TRBJ2-5; 9 bases are shared with TRBD1. J lost 5 bases, V lost 6 bases, and 7 bases had no gene match. The CDR3 covers 13 residues. Germline values: CDR1 SQVTM, CDR2 ANQGSEA. CDR3 sequence reads: CSVITGGLETQYF. CDR3 nucleotides: TGCAGCGTGATAACAGGGGGCTTGGAGACCCAGTACTTC.

The CDR3 nucleotides read TGTGCCAGCAGCTTAACGCGGTTCGGAAACACCATATATTTT. Encoded protein: CASSLTRFGNTIYF. V usage is TRBV7-2 and J usage is TRBJ1-3; D gene unclear. This CDR3 spans 14 amino acids. The V and J ends lost 2 bases and 4 bases respectively, with 9 bases between them. Germline V lookup: CDR1 SGHTA, CDR2 FQGNSA.

The gene calls are TRBV4-2 and TRBJ2-3, with 8 nucleotides matching TRBD1. The CDR3 runs to 17 residues. The germline CDR1 and CDR2 sequences are LGHNA and YNFKEQ. J was trimmed by 2 bases and V by 2 bases; bases with no gene match: 9. The CDR3 nucleotides are TGTGCCAGCAGCCAACTCAGACCGGGACAGGCCACAGATACGCAGTATTTT. Amino acid sequence: CASSQLRPGQATDTQYF.

V gene TRBV5-6 combines with J gene TRBJ1-5; no clear D. The CDR3 sequence is 17 residues long. The germline gives CDR1 SGHDT, CDR2 YYEEEE. The V end was cut by 1 base, the J end by 1 base, with 15 bases between. CDR3 protein: CASSLTPWAMSNQPQHF. CDR3 bases: TGTGCCAGCAGCTTGACCCCTTGGGCGATGAGCAATCAGCCCCAGCATTTT.

This clone was counted once. This chain uses TRBV18 with TRBJ1-1, with D uncertain. Germline V gene sequence: CDR1 KGHSH, CDR2 LQKENI. CDR3 length: 14 residues. Trimming removed 3 bases from V and 1 base from J, with 9 bases in between. The CDR3: CASSPIQENTEAFF. The CDR3 DNA reads as TGTGCCAGCTCACCTATTCAGGAGAACACTGAAGCTTTCTTT.

This chain connects TRBV9 to TRBJ1-5; D unresolved. The germline V and J ends were trimmed by 0 bases and 4 bases, with 11 bases remaining between them. Germline values: CDR1 SGDLS, CDR2 YYNGEE. The CDR3 length is 15 residues. The CDR3 nucleotides read TGTGCCAGCAGCGTAGGAGGGAACTCGAATCAGCCCCAGCATTTT. Translated: CASSVGGNSNQPQHF.

The sample holds one count of this clone. This sequence joins TRBV9 and TRBJ2-7; no clear D. The germline V gene has CDR1 SGDLS and CDR2 YYNGEE. The CDR3 spans 14 residues. Trimming shortened V by 0 bases and J by 7 bases, and 14 bases separated the two germline ends. The CDR3 protein is CASSVETLANEQYF. In DNA form, the CDR3 reads TGTGCCAGCAGCGTAGAAACCCTTGCGAATGAGCAGTACTTC.

The V gene is TRBV27, the J gene TRBJ2-2; 7 positions match TRBD1. The CDR3 loop spans 18 amino acids. V lost 5 bases, J lost 4 bases, and 16 bases stayed unmatched. CDR1 and CDR2 from the germline V gene are MNHEY and SMNVEV (reference sequence). DNA for the CDR3: TGTGCCAGCAGTACCAACCGGGACAGAGTGTGGTCCACCGGGGAGCTGTTTTTT. Residues: CASSTNRDRVWSTGELFF.

This CDR3 reads CASSETSGGREQFF. The DNA for the CDR3 is TGCGCCAGCAGTGAGACTAGCGGGGGCAGGGAGCAGTTCTTC. The V call is TRBV10-1, the J call TRBJ2-1, with 11 bases matching TRBD2. V lost 2 bases and J lost 10; bases outside the gene matches: 4. CDR3 length: 14 residues. The germline gives CDR1 WNHNN, CDR2 SYGVQD (reference sequence).

In DNA form, the CDR3 reads TGTGCCAGTAGTTTGGACAGGGGGGTGTACAATGAGCAGTTCTTC. It translates to CASSLDRGVYNEQFF. The J gene is TRBJ2-1, the V gene TRBV19; 10 positions agree with TRBD1. Per the germline V gene, CDR1 is LNHDA and CDR2 is SQIVND (reference sequence). The CDR3 has 15 amino acids. The trim removed 5 bases at V and 4 bases at J, leaving 5 bases unmatched.

The chain uses TRBV7-2 and TRBJ2-3; D not resolved. The germline V and J ends were trimmed by 8 bases and 2 bases, with 20 bases remaining between them. This CDR3 is built from 16 residues. Germline loops: CDR1 SGHTA, CDR2 FQGNSA. Here the CDR3 DNA reads TGTGCCAGCGGCCCGACACGCCAAGAGAACACAGATACGCAGTATTTT. As protein: CASGPTRQENTDTQYF.